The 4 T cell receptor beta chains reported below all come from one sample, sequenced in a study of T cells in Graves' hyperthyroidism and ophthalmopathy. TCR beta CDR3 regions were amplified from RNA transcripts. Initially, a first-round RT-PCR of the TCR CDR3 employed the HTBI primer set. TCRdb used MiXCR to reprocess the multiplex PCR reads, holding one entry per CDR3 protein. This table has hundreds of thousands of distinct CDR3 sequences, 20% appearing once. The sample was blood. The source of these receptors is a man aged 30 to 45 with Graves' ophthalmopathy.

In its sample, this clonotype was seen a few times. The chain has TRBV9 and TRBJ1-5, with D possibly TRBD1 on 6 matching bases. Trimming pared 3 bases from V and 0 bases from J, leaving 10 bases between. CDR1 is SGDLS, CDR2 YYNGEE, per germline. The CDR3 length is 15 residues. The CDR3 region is CASSARGDSNQPQHF. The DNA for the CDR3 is TGTGCCAGCAGCGCTAGGGGGGATAGCAATCAGCCCCAGCATTTT.

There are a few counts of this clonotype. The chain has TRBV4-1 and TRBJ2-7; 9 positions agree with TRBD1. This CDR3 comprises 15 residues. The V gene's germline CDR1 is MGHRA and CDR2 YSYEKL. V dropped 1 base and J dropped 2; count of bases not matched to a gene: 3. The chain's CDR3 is CASSQVGTGPYEQYF. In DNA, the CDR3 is TGCGCCAGCAGCCAAGTCGGGACAGGGCCCTACGAGCAGTACTTC.

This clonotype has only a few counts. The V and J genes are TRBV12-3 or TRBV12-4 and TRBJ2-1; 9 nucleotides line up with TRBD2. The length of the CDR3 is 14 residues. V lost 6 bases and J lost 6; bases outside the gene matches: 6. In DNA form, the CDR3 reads TGTGCCAGCAGCCCAGCGGGAGGCGTCAATGAGCAGTTCTTC. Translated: CASSPAGGVNEQFF.

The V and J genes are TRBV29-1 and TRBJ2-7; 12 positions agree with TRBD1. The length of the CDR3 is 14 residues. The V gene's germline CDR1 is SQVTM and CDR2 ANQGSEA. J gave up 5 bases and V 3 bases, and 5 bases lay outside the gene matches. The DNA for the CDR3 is TGCAGCGTTGAGGGACAGGGGGCATTCGACGAGCAGTACTTC. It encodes CSVEGQGAFDEQYF.